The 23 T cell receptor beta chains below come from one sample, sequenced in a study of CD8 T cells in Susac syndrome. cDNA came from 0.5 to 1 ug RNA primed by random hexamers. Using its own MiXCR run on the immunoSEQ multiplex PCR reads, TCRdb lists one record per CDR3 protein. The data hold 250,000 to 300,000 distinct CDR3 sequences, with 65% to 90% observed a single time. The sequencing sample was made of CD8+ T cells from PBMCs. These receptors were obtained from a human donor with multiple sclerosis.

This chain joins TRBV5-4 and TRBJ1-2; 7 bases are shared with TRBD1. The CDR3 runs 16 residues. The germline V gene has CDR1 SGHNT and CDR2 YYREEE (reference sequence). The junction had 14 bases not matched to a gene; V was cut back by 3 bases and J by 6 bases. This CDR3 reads CASSWAPGGLSDGYTF. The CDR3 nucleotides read TGTGCCAGCAGCTGGGCCCCAGGGGGGCTATCGGATGGCTACACCTTC.

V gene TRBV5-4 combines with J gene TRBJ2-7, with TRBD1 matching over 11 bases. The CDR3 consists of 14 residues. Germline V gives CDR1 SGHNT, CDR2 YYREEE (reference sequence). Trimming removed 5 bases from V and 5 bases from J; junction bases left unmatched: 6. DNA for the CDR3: TGTGCCAGCAGTTCGGACAGGGGGCCCAACGAGCAGTACTTC. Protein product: CASSSDRGPNEQYF.

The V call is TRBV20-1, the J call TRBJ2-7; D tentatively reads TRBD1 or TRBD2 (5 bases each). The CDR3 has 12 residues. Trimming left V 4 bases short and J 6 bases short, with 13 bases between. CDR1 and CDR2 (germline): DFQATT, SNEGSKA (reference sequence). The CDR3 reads CSATDQRGEQYF. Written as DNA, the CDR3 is TGCAGTGCTACGGACCAGAGGGGCGAGCAGTACTTC.

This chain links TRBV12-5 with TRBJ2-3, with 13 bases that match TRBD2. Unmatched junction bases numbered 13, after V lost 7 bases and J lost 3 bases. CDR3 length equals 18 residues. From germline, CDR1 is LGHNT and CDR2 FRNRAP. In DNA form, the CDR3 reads TGTGCTAGTGCCGAACGCGGACTAGCGGGAGATGGGACAGATACGCAGTATTTT. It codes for CASAERGLAGDGTDTQYF.

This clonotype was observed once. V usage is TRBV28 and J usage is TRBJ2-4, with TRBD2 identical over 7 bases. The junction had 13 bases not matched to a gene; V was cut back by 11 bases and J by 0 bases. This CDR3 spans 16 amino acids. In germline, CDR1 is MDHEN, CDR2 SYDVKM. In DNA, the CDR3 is TGTGCCCGTCGGGGGGATGGTTCCGTAGCCAAAAACATTCAGTACTTC. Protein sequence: CARRGDGSVAKNIQYF. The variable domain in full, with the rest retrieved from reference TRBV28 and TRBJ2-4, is DVKVTQSSRYLVKRTGEKVFLECVQDMDHENMFWYRQDPGLGLRLIYFSYDVKMKEKGDIPEGYSVSREKKERFSLILESASTNQTSMYLCARRGDGSVAKNIQYFGAGTRLSVL.

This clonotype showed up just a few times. The CDR3 is CASSSGPAVDTEAFF. DNA for the CDR3: TGTGCCAGCAGCTCCGGCCCTGCGGTGGACACTGAAGCTTTCTTT. The J gene is TRBJ1-1, the V gene TRBV13; no firm D call. Trimming took 4 bases from V and 3 from J, leaving 15 bases between them. CDR1 is PRHDT, CDR2 FYEKMQ, per germline (reference sequence). The CDR3 runs 15 residues.

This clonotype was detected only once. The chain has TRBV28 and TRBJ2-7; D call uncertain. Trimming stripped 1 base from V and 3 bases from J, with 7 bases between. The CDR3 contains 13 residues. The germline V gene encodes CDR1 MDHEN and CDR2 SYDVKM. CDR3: CASSLLLNYEQYF. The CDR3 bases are TGTGCCAGCAGTTTATTGCTGAACTACGAGCAGTACTTC.

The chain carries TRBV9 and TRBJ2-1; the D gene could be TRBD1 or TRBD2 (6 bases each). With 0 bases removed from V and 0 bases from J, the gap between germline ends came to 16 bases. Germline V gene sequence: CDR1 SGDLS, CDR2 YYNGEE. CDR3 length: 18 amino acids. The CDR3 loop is CASSVVPVADSSYNEQFF. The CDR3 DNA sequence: TGTGCCAGCAGCGTAGTGCCGGTAGCGGACAGCTCCTACAATGAGCAGTTCTTC.

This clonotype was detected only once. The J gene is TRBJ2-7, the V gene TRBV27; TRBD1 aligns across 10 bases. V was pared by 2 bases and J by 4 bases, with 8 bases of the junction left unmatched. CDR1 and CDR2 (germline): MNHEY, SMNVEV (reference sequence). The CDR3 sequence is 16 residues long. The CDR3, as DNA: TGTGCCAGCAGTTTAATGGTCGGGACAGGGGCTTACGAGCAGTACTTC. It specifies CASSLMVGTGAYEQYF.

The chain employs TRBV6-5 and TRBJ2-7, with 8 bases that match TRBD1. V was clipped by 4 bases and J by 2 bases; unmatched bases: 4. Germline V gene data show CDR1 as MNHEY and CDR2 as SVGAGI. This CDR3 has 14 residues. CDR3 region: CASSFRTGTYEQYF. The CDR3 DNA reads TGTGCCAGCAGTTTCCGGACAGGGACCTACGAGCAGTACTTC.

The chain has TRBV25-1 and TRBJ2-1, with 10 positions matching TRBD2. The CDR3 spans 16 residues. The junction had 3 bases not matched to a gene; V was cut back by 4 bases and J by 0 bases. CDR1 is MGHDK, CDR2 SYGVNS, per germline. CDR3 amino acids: CASSGTSGSSYNEQFF. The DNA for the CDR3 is TGTGCCAGCAGTGGGACTAGCGGAAGCTCCTACAATGAGCAGTTCTTC. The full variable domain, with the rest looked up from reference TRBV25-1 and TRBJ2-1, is EADIYQTPRYLVIGTGKKITLECSQTMGHDKMYWYQQDPGMELHLIHYSYGVNSTEKGDLSSESTVSRIRTEHFPLTLESARPSHTSQYLCASSGTSGSSYNEQFFGPGTRLTVL.

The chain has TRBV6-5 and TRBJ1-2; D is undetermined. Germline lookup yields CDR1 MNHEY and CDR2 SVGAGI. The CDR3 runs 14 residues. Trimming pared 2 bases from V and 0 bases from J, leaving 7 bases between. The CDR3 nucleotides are TGTGCCAGCAGTTACCGACACCCTAACTATGGCTACACCTTC. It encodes CASSYRHPNYGYTF.

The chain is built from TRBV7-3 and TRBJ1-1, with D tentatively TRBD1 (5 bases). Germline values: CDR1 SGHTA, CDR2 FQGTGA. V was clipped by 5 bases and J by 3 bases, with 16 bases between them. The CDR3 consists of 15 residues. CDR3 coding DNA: TGTGCCAGCAGCATGATCGGGATGGGGGACACTGAAGCTTTCTTT. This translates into CASSMIGMGDTEAFF.

The CDR3 DNA follows: TGTGCCACCAGCCCGCGCGAGGGACAGGGGCCCCCCTACGAGCAGTACTTC. Protein product: CATSPREGQGPPYEQYF. The chain uses TRBV15 and TRBJ2-7; 10 nucleotides align to TRBD1. This CDR3 comprises 17 residues. Germline lookup yields CDR1 LNHNV and CDR2 YYDKDF (reference sequence). Trimming removed 5 bases from V and 2 bases from J; junction bases left unmatched: 12.

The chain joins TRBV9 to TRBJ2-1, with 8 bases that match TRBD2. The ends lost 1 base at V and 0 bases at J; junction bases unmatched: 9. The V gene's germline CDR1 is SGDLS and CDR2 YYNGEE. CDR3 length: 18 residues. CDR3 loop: CASSVSGLAGSSYNEQFF. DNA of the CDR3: TGTGCCAGCAGCGTATCTGGACTAGCAGGGAGCTCCTACAATGAGCAGTTCTTC. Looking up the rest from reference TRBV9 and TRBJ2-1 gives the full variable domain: DSGVTQTPKHLITATGQRVTLRCSPRSGDLSVYWYQQSLDQGLQFLIQYYNGEERAKGNILERFSAQQFPDLHSELNLSSLELGDSALYFCASSVSGLAGSSYNEQFFGPGTRLTVL.

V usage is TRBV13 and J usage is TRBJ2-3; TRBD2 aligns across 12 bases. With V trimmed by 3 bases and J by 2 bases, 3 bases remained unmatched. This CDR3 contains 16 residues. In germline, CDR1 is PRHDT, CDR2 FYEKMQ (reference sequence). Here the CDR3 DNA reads TGTGCCAGCAGCTTCGGACTAGCGGGGACCACAGATACGCAGTATTTT. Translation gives CASSFGLAGTTDTQYF.

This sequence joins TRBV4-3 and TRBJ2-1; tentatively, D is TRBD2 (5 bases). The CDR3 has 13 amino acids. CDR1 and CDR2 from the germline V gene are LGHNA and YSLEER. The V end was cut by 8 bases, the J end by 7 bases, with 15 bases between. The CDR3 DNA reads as TGCGCCAGCGCGTTCGGACTTCAGAATGAGCAGTTCTTC. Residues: CASAFGLQNEQFF.

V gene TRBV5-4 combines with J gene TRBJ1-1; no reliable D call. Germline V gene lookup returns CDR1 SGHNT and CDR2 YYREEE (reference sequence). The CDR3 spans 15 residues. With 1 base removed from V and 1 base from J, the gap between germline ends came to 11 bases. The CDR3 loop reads CASSLFGKWNTEAFF. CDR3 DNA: TGTGCCAGCAGCTTGTTTGGCAAATGGAACACTGAAGCTTTCTTT.

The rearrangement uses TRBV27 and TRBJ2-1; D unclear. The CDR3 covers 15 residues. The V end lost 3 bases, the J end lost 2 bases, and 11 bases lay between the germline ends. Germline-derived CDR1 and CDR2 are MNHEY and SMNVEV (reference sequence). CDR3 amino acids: CASSFAAMPYNEQFF. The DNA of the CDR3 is TGTGCCAGCAGTTTCGCCGCGATGCCCTACAATGAGCAGTTCTTC.

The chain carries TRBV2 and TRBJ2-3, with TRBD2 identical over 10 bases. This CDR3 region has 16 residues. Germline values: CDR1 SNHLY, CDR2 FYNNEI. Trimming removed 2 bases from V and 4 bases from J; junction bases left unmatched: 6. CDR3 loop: CASSEYPSGSSDTQYF. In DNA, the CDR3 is TGTGCCAGCAGTGAATACCCTAGCGGGAGCTCAGATACGCAGTATTTT.

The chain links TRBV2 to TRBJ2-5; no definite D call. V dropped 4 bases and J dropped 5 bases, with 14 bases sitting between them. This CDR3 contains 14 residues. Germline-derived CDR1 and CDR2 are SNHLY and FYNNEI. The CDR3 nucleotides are TGTGCCAGCAGTGTTCCGGCTCGTCTCGAGACCCAGTACTTC. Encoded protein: CASSVPARLETQYF.

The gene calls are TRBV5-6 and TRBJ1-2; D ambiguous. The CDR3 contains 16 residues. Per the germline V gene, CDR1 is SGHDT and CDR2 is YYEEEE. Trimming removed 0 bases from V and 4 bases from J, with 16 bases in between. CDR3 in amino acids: CASSLVFVTAAYGYTF. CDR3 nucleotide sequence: TGTGCCAGCAGCTTGGTCTTTGTTACGGCAGCCTATGGCTACACCTTC.

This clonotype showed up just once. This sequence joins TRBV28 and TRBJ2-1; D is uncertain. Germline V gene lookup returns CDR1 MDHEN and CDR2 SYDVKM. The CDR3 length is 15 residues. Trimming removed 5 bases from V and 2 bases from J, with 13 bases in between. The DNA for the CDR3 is TGTGCCAGCAGTCCCCGCCATGGGGCCTACAATGAGCAGTTCTTC. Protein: CASSPRHGAYNEQFF.